These 27 T cell receptor beta chains originate from one sample sequenced in a study of cytomegalovirus exposure and HLA in healthy donors. It was with 60 Vbeta and 13 Jbeta primers that the PCR ran. Sequenced by immunoSEQ multiplex PCR; TCRdb stores in-frame clones only, minus some. The repertoire holds around 85,000 clones, with 65% to 80% as singletons. Sequencing input: PBMCs. These receptors were collected from a man aged 60 to 69 in good health and CMV-seronegative.

V usage is TRBV11-2 and J usage is TRBJ2-7; the match to TRBD1 covers 9 bases. Germline V lookup: CDR1 SGHAT, CDR2 FQNNGV. With 5 bases clipped from V and 2 bases from J, the junction kept 4 bases outside the gene matches. The CDR3 length is 14 residues. DNA for the CDR3: TGTGCCAGCAGCCTCGACAGGGGGGCCTACGAGCAGTACTTC. It yields the protein CASSLDRGAYEQYF.

The chain couples TRBV11-2 to TRBJ2-5, with 7 bases aligning to TRBD2. Looked up from germline, CDR1 is SGHAT and CDR2 is FQNNGV. The ends lost 1 base at V and 9 bases at J; junction bases unmatched: 2. The length of the CDR3 is 12 residues. CDR3 in DNA: TGTGCCAGCAGCTTAGGGGGGAGGGCCCAGTACTTC. Translating it yields CASSLGGRAQYF.

The CDR3 coding sequence is TGTGCCAGCAGCGTGACTAGCGGGGGGGCTTGGGGGGCCAACGTCCTGACTTTC. Translating gives CASSVTSGGAWGANVLTF. The rearrangement uses TRBV13 and TRBJ2-6; TRBD2 agrees at 14 bases. Germline values: CDR1 PRHDT, CDR2 FYEKMQ (reference sequence). This CDR3 comprises 18 residues. V lost 5 bases and J lost 4; bases outside the gene matches: 7.

Remarks on this clone: The junction does not match germline at one end; this may be a read error. The rearrangement links TRBV6-5 to TRBJ1-1, with TRBD1 as a possible D gene (5 bases). The CDR3 extends over 12 amino acids. The germline CDR1 and CDR2 sequences are MNHEY and SVGAGI. The CDR3 sequence is CAGSSGEGTGFF. CDR3 DNA sequence: TGTGCCGGCAGTTCCGGGGAGGGGACTGGATTCTTT.

The V gene is TRBV21-1, the J gene TRBJ2-3; TRBD1, the D gene given by the table, was not confirmed from the DNA. TRBV21-1 is annotated as a pseudogene. The CDR3 runs to 15 residues. CDR3 nucleotides: TGTGCCAGCAGGTCGGGACAGGCCCCCGCAGATACGCAGTATTTT. Amino acid sequence: CASRSGQAPADTQYF.

This clone was observed a single time. The chain is built from TRBV29-1 and TRBJ1-5, with D maybe TRBD1 (5 bases). Germline assignment: CDR1 SQVTM and CDR2 ANQGSEA. With 6 bases removed from V and 3 bases from J, the gap between germline ends came to 12 bases. The length of the CDR3 is 13 residues. CDR3 amino acids: CSVQDSLNQPQHF. The DNA of the CDR3 is TGCAGCGTACAAGACAGCCTCAATCAGCCCCAGCATTTT. The full variable domain, in which reference TRBV29-1 and TRBJ1-5 provide the parts outside the CDR3, is SAVISQKPSRDICQRGTSLTIQCQVDSQVTMMFWYRQQPGQSLTLIATANQGSEATYESGFVIDKFPISRPNLTFSTLTVSNMSPEDSSIYLCSVQDSLNQPQHFGDGTRLSIL.

The rearrangement joins TRBV19 to TRBJ2-7, with TRBD1 matching over 10 bases. The ends lost 8 bases at V and 3 bases at J; junction bases unmatched: 4. The germline gives CDR1 LNHDA, CDR2 SQIVND (reference sequence). The CDR3 extends over 13 amino acids. In nucleotides, the CDR3 is TGTGCCAGTTCCCGGGACAGGGGCTACGAGCAGTACTTC. Translation gives CASSRDRGYEQYF. The full variable domain, with the rest looked up from reference TRBV19 and TRBJ2-7, is DGGITQSPKYLFRKEGQNVTLSCEQNLNHDAMYWYRQDPGQGLRLIYYSQIVNDFQKGDIAEGYSVSREKKESFPLTVTSAQKNPTAFYLCASSRDRGYEQYFGPGTRLTVT.

This clone was observed a few times. The chain employs TRBV5-5 and TRBJ2-7; 7 bases agree with TRBD2. The CDR3 is made up of 14 amino acids. The trim removed 6 bases at V and 0 bases at J, leaving 6 bases unmatched. From germline, CDR1 is SGHKS and CDR2 YYEKEE (reference sequence). The CDR3 DNA follows: TGTGCCAGCATGTTGGCTAGCGGCTCCTACGAGCAGTACTTC. Residues: CASMLASGSYEQYF.

The V call is TRBV29-1, the J call TRBJ2-7; D may be TRBD2 (6 bases). Trimming removed 4 bases at V and 3 bases at J, with 16 bases between. The CDR3 runs to 14 residues. Germline CDR1 reads SQVTM; CDR2 reads ANQGSEA. In DNA form, the CDR3 reads TGCAGCGTTGGGGGACTCGTGAATATCTACGAGCAGTACTTC. Its translation is CSVGGLVNIYEQYF.

The chain recombines TRBV9 with TRBJ2-6; 9 positions agree with TRBD1. The germline CDR1 and CDR2 sequences are SGDLS and YYNGEE. The V gene end was trimmed by 4 bases and the J gene end by 0 bases; junction bases not matched to a gene: 11. This CDR3 spans 19 amino acids. The CDR3 nucleotides read TGTGCCAGCAGCCCCAGAACCGGGACAGGGTCCTCTGGGGCCAACGTCCTGACTTTC. This encodes CASSPRTGTGSSGANVLTF. Full variable domain (remainder filled in from reference TRBV9 and TRBJ2-6): DSGVTQTPKHLITATGQRVTLRCSPRSGDLSVYWYQQSLDQGLQFLIQYYNGEERAKGNILERFSAQQFPDLHSELNLSSLELGDSALYFCASSPRTGTGSSGANVLTFGAGSRLTVL.

CDR3 region: CASSLALLAGVLGDTQYF. The CDR3 DNA is TGTGCCAGCAGCTTAGCGCTTCTAGCGGGGGTACTCGGGGATACGCAGTATTTT. This chain joins TRBV7-8 and TRBJ2-3; TRBD2 matches at 10 bases. CDR1 is SGHVS, CDR2 FQNEAQ, per germline. The junction had 12 bases not matched to a gene; V was cut back by 0 bases and J by 6 bases. The CDR3 length is 18 residues.

The chain recombines TRBV13 with TRBJ2-5; 7 nucleotides line up with TRBD1. Trimming removed 5 bases from V and 0 bases from J; junction bases left unmatched: 6. The CDR3 spans 15 residues. Germline CDR1 and CDR2: PRHDT and FYEKMQ (reference sequence). The CDR3 is CASSLGQLNQETQYF. In DNA form, the CDR3 reads TGTGCCAGCAGCCTGGGACAGCTCAACCAAGAGACCCAGTACTTC.

This sequence joins TRBV5-1 and TRBJ1-1; D ambiguous. This CDR3 comprises 13 residues. The V gene's germline CDR1 is SGHRS and CDR2 YFSETQ. Trimming took off 7 bases at V and 2 bases at J, with 12 bases between the two ends. This chain's CDR3 is CASRRETNTEAFF. The CDR3 DNA reads TGCGCCAGCCGGAGGGAGACTAACACTGAAGCTTTCTTT.

In DNA, the CDR3 is TGTGCCAGCAACCCCTATCCGGGACTAGCGGGGGAGCAGTTCTTC. It specifies CASNPYPGLAGEQFF. The gene calls are TRBV6-6 and TRBJ2-1; 13 nucleotides match TRBD2. J gave up 10 bases and V 7 bases, and 10 bases lay outside the gene matches. CDR1 is MNHNY, CDR2 SVGAGI, per germline (reference sequence). CDR3 length: 15 residues.

The chain combines TRBV7-9 with TRBJ1-4; 9 nucleotides align to TRBD1. The CDR3 runs to 17 residues. Germline CDR1 reads SEHNR; CDR2 reads FQNEAQ (reference sequence). V shed 1 base and J 5 bases; nucleotides not matched to a gene: 8. CDR3 amino acids: CASSLGLTDRGNEKLFF. The CDR3 DNA reads as TGTGCCAGCAGCTTAGGGTTGACAGACAGGGGGAATGAAAAACTGTTTTTT.

This clone has only a few counts. The V and J genes are TRBV11-3 and TRBJ2-1, with D perhaps matching TRBD1 (5 bases). The CDR3 is 13 residues long. The V end was cut by 1 base, the J end by 5 bases, with 6 bases between. From germline, CDR1 is SGHNT and CDR2 YENEEA. In nucleotides, the CDR3 is TGTGCCAGCAGCTTAGGACAGAACAATGAGCAGTTCTTC. This gives the protein CASSLGQNNEQFF.

The gene calls are TRBV19 and TRBJ1-2; tentative D call: TRBD1 (6 bases). The length of the CDR3 is 14 residues. Trimming stripped 4 bases from V and 4 bases from J, with 13 bases between. CDR1 is LNHDA and CDR2 is SQIVND in the germline V gene (reference sequence). CDR3 DNA: TGTGCCAGTAGTACGGGGGGCAGTACCTATGGCTACACCTTC. This codes for CASSTGGSTYGYTF.

This chain connects TRBV5-1 to TRBJ2-3; D uncertain. Germline V lookup: CDR1 SGHRS, CDR2 YFSETQ. V lost 2 bases and J lost 2, with 6 bases in between. CDR3 size: 13 residues. For the CDR3, the DNA is TGCGCCAGCAGCTTCGACTCCACAGATACGCAGTATTTT. Its protein product is CASSFDSTDTQYF.

This clone was counted only a few times. J is TRBJ1-1 and V is TRBV6-5, with TRBD1 as a possible D gene (5 bases). The V and J ends lost 10 bases and 4 bases respectively, with 16 bases between them. The germline V gene has CDR1 MNHEY and CDR2 SVGAGI. The CDR3 is made up of 13 amino acids. CDR3 in amino acids: CATEWGGGTEAFF. As DNA, the CDR3 is TGTGCCACCGAGTGGGGGGGTGGCACTGAAGCTTTCTTT.

The chain carries TRBV7-9 and TRBJ1-1, with D uncertain. CDR1 SEHNR and CDR2 FQNEAQ come from the germline V gene (reference sequence). There are 11 residues in the CDR3. Trimming removed 3 bases at V and 4 bases at J, with 3 bases between. CDR3 loop: CASSFRTEAFF. In DNA, the CDR3 is TGTGCCAGCAGCTTCCGCACTGAAGCTTTCTTT.

This clone was detected only once. The gene calls are TRBV27 and TRBJ2-2; 7 bases align to TRBD1. Per the germline V gene, CDR1 is MNHEY and CDR2 is SMNVEV (reference sequence). CDR3 length: 13 amino acids. J was trimmed by 5 bases and V by 7 bases; bases with no gene match: 4. CDR3 sequence: CASTDRETGELFF. The CDR3 bases are TGTGCCAGCACCGACAGGGAAACCGGGGAGCTGTTTTTT.

CDR3 in amino acids: CAISRTESSYNEQFF. The DNA for the CDR3 is TGTGCCATCTCCCGGACAGAGAGCTCCTACAATGAGCAGTTCTTC. The chain employs TRBV10-3 and TRBJ2-1; weak D call: TRBD1 (6 bases). V was shortened by 8 bases and J by 0 bases, with 14 bases between the two germline ends. The CDR3 totals 15 residues. CDR1 and CDR2 (germline): ENHRY, SYGVKD.

This clone was detected once. The rearrangement links TRBV5-5 to TRBJ1-1; a weak D match, TRBD1 (5 bases). The CDR3 spans 14 residues. Between the trimmed V and J ends, which lost 0 bases and 1 base, there was a span of 7 bases. CDR1 and CDR2 (germline): SGHKS, YYEKEE (reference sequence). The CDR3 reads CASSLARANTEAFF. Written as DNA, the CDR3 is TGTGCCAGCAGCTTGGCCAGGGCGAACACTGAAGCTTTCTTT.

Only a few counts were recorded for this clone. V gene TRBV4-1 combines with J gene TRBJ1-2; D gene ambiguous. The CDR3 sequence is 15 residues long. Trimming stripped 0 bases from V and 5 bases from J, with 13 bases between. Per the germline V gene, CDR1 is MGHRA and CDR2 is YSYEKL. The CDR3 loop is CASSQEVSAGYGYTF. The CDR3 coding sequence is TGCGCCAGCAGCCAAGAGGTGTCGGCAGGTTATGGCTACACCTTC.

This clone was observed a few times. The V and J genes are TRBV5-1 and TRBJ2-7; D is perhaps TRBD2 (5 bases). V was pared by 4 bases and J by 4 bases, with 9 bases between. In germline, CDR1 is SGHRS, CDR2 YFSETQ. The CDR3 consists of 12 residues. The CDR3 spells CASSEGGYEQYF. The CDR3 nucleotides are TGCGCCAGCAGCGAGGGCGGGTACGAGCAGTACTTC.

This clone was observed once. The chain recombines TRBV5-8 with TRBJ1-4, with D perhaps matching TRBD1 (5 bases). Germline loops: CDR1 SGHTS, CDR2 YDEGEE. V was cut by 0 bases and J by 5 bases, with 11 bases left in between. The CDR3 length is 15 residues. DNA for the CDR3: TGTGCCAGCAGCTTGGAGGGGCGCGGAAATGAAAAACTGTTTTTT. Translated: CASSLEGRGNEKLFF.

The chain combines TRBV6-5 with TRBJ1-4, with a weak D call TRBD1 (5 bases). Germline V gives CDR1 MNHEY, CDR2 SVGAGI. The CDR3 is 14 amino acids. The V and J ends lost 0 bases and 7 bases respectively, with 9 bases between them. DNA for the CDR3: TGTGCCAGCAGTTACTCGGGGGGGGGTGAAAAACTGTTTTTT. The encoded protein is CASSYSGGGEKLFF.